This T cell receptor (beta chain) is drawn from a study of T-cell memory formation after mild COVID-19. Note on this clonotype: The target antigen is unknown.

5'RACE primed from the constant segment yielded TCR alpha and TCR beta cDNA libraries bearing sample barcodes and UMIs. MiXCR, applied by TCRdb to the 5' RACE reads, yields one record per CDR3 protein. Here the sample spans around 190,000 distinct CDR3 sequences, approximately 17% being singletons. From germline, CDR1 is WSHSY and CDR2 SAAADI. The CDR3 totals 13 residues. V dropped 6 bases and J dropped 4; count of bases not matched to a gene: 5. The study, taken as a whole, reports: While clones contracting from day 15 to 85 were balanced between CD4 and CD8, later expanders leaned CD4+.

The sequenced sample consisted of PBMCs or a T cell subset sorted from them (not recorded which). The TCR sequence derives from a man aged 18 to 30 who had mild COVID-19 (a few samples of this study predate the infection). Cell type and time point are not known. J is TRBJ1-2 and V is TRBV10-2; TRBD1 matches at 7 bases. The CDR3 DNA is TGCGCCAGCAGCCGGGACAGTCTCTATGGCTACACCTTC. It encodes CASSRDSLYGYTF.